The rows below give T cell receptor beta chains drawn from one sample of a study of human T cells and chemical hapten exposure. TCRdb reprocessed the RACE reads via MiXCR and lists one record per CDR3 protein. Among 65,000 to 95,000 distinct CDR3 sequences listed, 6.6% were seen once. Here the sequenced sample was whole blood, taken in connection with sensitization to the hapten diphenylcyclopropenone (DPC). The receptor source for this set is a woman aged 25 to 39 with alopecia areata. Some clones in this sample may be carry-over from other donors' samples. Both conserved end residues are part of each CDR3. Fields, in order: V gene, D gene, J gene, clone size, CDR3 protein, CDR3 DNA. A D gene is named only where the DNA matches it firmly. Not every row has a clone size; where given, it reads once, few, many or a size class.

TRBV29-1	NA	TRBJ2-5	few	CSVAIQETQYF	TGCAGCGTTGCGATCCAAGAGACCCAGTACTTC
TRBV2	NA	TRBJ1-1	few	CASSERANTEAFF	TGTGCCAGCAGTGAAAGGGCCAACACTGAAGCTTTCTTT
TRBV10-3	NA	TRBJ2-3	few	CAISDETGAGDTQYF	TGTGCCATCAGTGACGAGACGGGGGCAGGAGATACGCAGTATTTT
TRBV6-1	NA	TRBJ2-2	many	CASSDSGPFANTGELFF	TGTGCCAGCAGTGATTCAGGTCCCTTCGCGAACACCGGGGAGCTGTTTTTT
TRBV29-1	NA	TRBJ2-3	many	CSVDREPDTQYF	TGCAGCGTTGACCGGGAACCAGATACGCAGTATTTT
TRBV29-1	TRBD1	TRBJ1-1	NA	CSVQTGDSTGTEAFF	TGCAGCGTTCAGACAGGGGACTCTACGGGCACTGAAGCTTTCTTT
TRBV7-2	NA	TRBJ2-5	few	CASSLSRAETQYF	TGTGCCAGCAGCTTATCCAGGGCAGAGACCCAGTACTTC
TRBV3-1	NA	TRBJ1-1	NA	CASSQDPFGTEAFF	TGTGCCAGCAGCCAAGATCCCTTTGGGACTGAAGCTTTCTTT
TRBV7-8	TRBD2	TRBJ2-3	many	CASSPASGGPTDTQYF	TGTGCCAGCAGCCCCGCTAGCGGGGGCCCCACAGATACGCAGTATTTT
TRBV30	NA	TRBJ1-5	few	CAWSEDFTGRQPQHF	TGTGCCTGGAGTGAAGATTTTACGGGGCGTCAGCCCCAGCATTTT
TRBV24-1	TRBD2	TRBJ2-2	many	CATSDPSAGGLTGELFF	TGTGCCACCAGTGACCCGTCGGCGGGGGGACTCACCGGGGAGCTGTTTTTT
TRBV3-1	NA	TRBJ2-2	few	CASSQDSPYVGELFF	TGTGCCAGCAGCCAAGATAGCCCTTATGTCGGGGAGCTGTTTTTT
TRBV5-1	NA	TRBJ1-5	few	CASSLGGLVGNQPQHF	TGCGCCAGCAGCTTGGGGGGGCTGGTGGGCAATCAGCCCCAGCATTTT
TRBV28	NA	TRBJ2-3	many	CASKSGAVASTDTQYF	TGTGCCAGCAAGTCCGGGGCGGTCGCTAGCACAGATACGCAGTATTTT
TRBV5-1	NA	TRBJ1-5	NA	CASQPDPNGNQPQHF	TGCGCCAGCCAGCCCGACCCAAATGGCAATCAGCCCCAGCATTTT
TRBV19	NA	TRBJ2-1	few	CASSRGGGYEQFF	TGTGCCAGTAGTCGGGGTGGGGGATATGAGCAGTTCTTC
TRBV7-9	TRBD1	TRBJ2-5	NA	CASSPQDRDRETQYF	TGTGCCAGCAGCCCACAGGACAGGGACCGAGAGACCCAGTACTTC
TRBV6-1	TRBD2	TRBJ2-3	NA	CATGGVFTDTQYF	TGTGCCACCGGGGGGGTATTCACAGATACGCAGTATTTT
TRBV15	TRBD1	TRBJ2-5	NA	CATSRDLGQGYKETQYF	TGTGCCACCAGCAGAGATTTGGGACAGGGGTACAAAGAGACCCAGTACTTC
TRBV28	TRBD2	TRBJ2-1	many	CASSLAGGRNEQFF	TGTGCCAGCAGCCTAGCGGGGGGCCGTAATGAGCAGTTCTTC
TRBV11-2	TRBD2	TRBJ2-1	many	CASSLGVSPGTSGRYNEQFF	TGTGCCAGCAGCTTAGGCGTATCCCCCGGGACTAGCGGTAGATACAATGAGCAGTTCTTC
TRBV29-1	NA	TRBJ2-1	NA	CSVAWAAVTAGEQFF	TGCAGCGTTGCTTGGGCAGCGGTGACAGCGGGTGAGCAGTTCTTC
TRBV24-1	TRBD1	TRBJ1-1	few	CATSDSGQGGTEAFF	TGTGCCACCAGTGATTCAGGACAGGGAGGCACTGAAGCTTTCTTT
TRBV12-3/TRBV12-4	NA	TRBJ1-1	many	CASQFRWGNTEAFF	TGTGCCAGCCAGTTCCGTTGGGGTAACACTGAAGCTTTCTTT
TRBV30	NA	TRBJ1-1	NA	CAEHANTEAFF	TGTGCCGAACACGCCAACACTGAAGCTTTCTTT
TRBV10-3	NA	TRBJ2-1	NA	CAISPQGNIDEQFF	TGTGCCATCAGTCCCCAGGGAAATATAGATGAGCAGTTCTTC
TRBV2	NA	TRBJ2-1	many	CASMTLGGGEQFF	TGTGCCAGCATGACCTTAGGGGGTGGCGAGCAGTTCTTC
TRBV6-5	NA	TRBJ1-1	NA	CASSYSWTEYEAFF	TGTGCCAGCAGTTACTCGTGGACGGAGTATGAAGCTTTCTTT
TRBV7-9	NA	TRBJ2-1	many	CASSSDPMGYYNEQFF	TGTGCCAGCAGCTCCGACCCCATGGGCTACTACAATGAGCAGTTCTTC
TRBV6-1	NA	TRBJ2-7	many	CASRIGDTSSYEQYF	TGTGCCAGCAGGATCGGGGACACTTCATCCTACGAGCAGTACTTC
TRBV2	NA	TRBJ1-2	many	CASLGAGYGYTF	TGTGCCAGCCTGGGGGCAGGCTATGGCTACACCTTC
TRBV2	NA	TRBJ1-5	many	CASSEVTANQPQHF	TGTGCCAGCAGTGAAGTGACAGCAAATCAGCCCCAGCATTTT
TRBV6-5	NA	TRBJ1-2	few	CASSTTPFQGNYGYTF	TGTGCCAGCAGTACAACCCCATTTCAGGGTAACTATGGCTACACCTTC
TRBV20-1	NA	TRBJ2-3	many	CSAHPTDTQYF	TGCAGTGCGCACCCCACAGATACGCAGTATTTT
TRBV20-1	NA	TRBJ1-2	few	CSARDAGLNYGYTF	TGCAGTGCTAGAGACGCAGGACTCAACTATGGCTACACCTTC
TRBV7-9	NA	TRBJ2-5	many	CASSLVPGQETQYF	TGTGCCAGCAGCTTAGTGCCTGGGCAAGAGACCCAGTACTTC
TRBV29-1	NA	TRBJ1-1	many	CSVTMNTEAFF	TGCAGCGTTACCATGAACACTGAAGCTTTCTTT
TRBV7-9	NA	TRBJ2-7	many	CASSPGGEQYF	TGTGCCAGCAGCCCCGGTGGCGAGCAGTACTTC
TRBV20-1	NA	TRBJ1-2	few	CSAPPGQGYGYTF	TGCAGTGCTCCCCCAGGGCAGGGGTATGGCTACACCTTC
TRBV20-1	NA	TRBJ2-1	many	CSARVYGGTSYNEQFF	TGCAGTGCTAGGGTTTATGGCGGAACTTCCTACAATGAGCAGTTCTTC
TRBV12-3/TRBV12-4	NA	TRBJ1-1	many	CASSKTQTEAFF	TGTGCCAGCAGTAAAACACAGACTGAAGCTTTCTTT
TRBV20-1	TRBD2	TRBJ2-3	many	CSASLPGSGGSTDTQYF	TGCAGTGCTTCACTTCCGGGTAGCGGGGGGTCCACAGATACGCAGTATTTT
TRBV7-3	NA	TRBJ2-2	NA	CASSPQGKGTGELFF	TGTGCCAGCAGCCCCCAGGGAAAGGGCACCGGGGAGCTGTTTTTT
TRBV6-5	TRBD1	TRBJ1-2	few	CASSQGQGRYGYTF	TGTGCCAGCAGTCAGGGACAGGGGAGATATGGCTACACCTTC
TRBV5-4	NA	TRBJ1-4	few	CASSSEPGPDNEKLFF	TGTGCCAGCAGCTCAGAACCGGGTCCCGATAATGAAAAACTGTTTTTT
TRBV10-3	TRBD2	TRBJ2-3	NA	CATGSGGPDTDTQYF	TGTGCCACCGGGAGCGGGGGGCCCGACACAGATACGCAGTATTTT
TRBV20-1	NA	TRBJ1-1	many	CSARDFEGPPTEAFF	TGCAGTGCTAGAGATTTCGAGGGCCCCCCAACTGAAGCTTTCTTT
TRBV7-2	NA	TRBJ2-4	NA	CASSLGVGEGNIQYF	TGTGCCAGCAGCTTAGGTGTGGGAGAGGGAAACATTCAGTACTTC
TRBV20-1	TRBD2	TRBJ2-3	NA	CSAERGGRDTQYF	TGCAGTGCTGAGCGGGGGGGGCGGGATACGCAGTATTTT
TRBV5-1	TRBD1	TRBJ2-1	many	CASSAGGNSYNEQFF	TGCGCCAGCAGCGCAGGGGGAAACTCCTACAATGAGCAGTTCTTC
TRBV5-1	TRBD1	TRBJ1-5	many	CASSHGTGGSNQPQHF	TGCGCCAGCAGCCACGGGACAGGAGGAAGCAATCAGCCCCAGCATTTT
TRBV20-1	TRBD2	TRBJ2-7	few	CSASGGAAYEQYF	TGCAGTGCTAGCGGGGGGGCAGCTTACGAGCAGTACTTC
TRBV20-1	TRBD1	TRBJ1-2	NA	CSAPTGDYGYTF	TGCAGTGCCCCGACAGGGGACTATGGCTACACCTTC
TRBV11-2	TRBD2	TRBJ2-5	many	CASSSPLTSGRAETQYF	TGTGCCAGCAGCTCCCCCCTGACTAGCGGAAGGGCGGAGACCCAGTACTTC
TRBV9	NA	TRBJ2-7	many	CASSVSSGGEQYF	TGTGCCAGCAGCGTATCTTCAGGTGGCGAGCAGTACTTC